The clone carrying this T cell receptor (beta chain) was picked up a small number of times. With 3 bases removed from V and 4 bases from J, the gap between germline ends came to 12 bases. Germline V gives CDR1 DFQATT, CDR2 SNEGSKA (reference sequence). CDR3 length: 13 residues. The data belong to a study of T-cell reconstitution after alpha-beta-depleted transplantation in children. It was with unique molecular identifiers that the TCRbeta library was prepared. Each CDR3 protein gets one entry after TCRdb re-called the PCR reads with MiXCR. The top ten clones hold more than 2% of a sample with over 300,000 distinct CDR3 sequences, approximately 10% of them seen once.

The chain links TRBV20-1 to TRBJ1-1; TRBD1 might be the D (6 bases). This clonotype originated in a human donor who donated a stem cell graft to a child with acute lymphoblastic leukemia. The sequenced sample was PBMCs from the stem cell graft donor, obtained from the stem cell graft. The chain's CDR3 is CSARGGAGTEAFF. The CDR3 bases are TGCAGTGCTAGGGGGGGCGCGGGCACTGAAGCTTTCTTT.